These 27 T cell receptor beta chains originate from one sample sequenced in a study of long-term antiretroviral therapy in people with HIV. The run of the v3.0 immunoSEQ assay was at survey level. Profiling relied on immunoSEQ multiplex PCR, and the TCRdb table lists in-frame clones only, not all of them. The data show under 15,000 clones, 83% seen once. The specimen was unsorted PBMCs, collected 3.4 years after starting antiretroviral therapy. All receptors come from a man between 40 and 49 years old with HIV.

V gene TRBV7-3 combines with J gene TRBJ2-1, with 8 bases matching TRBD2. The length of the CDR3 is 16 residues. V trimming: 2 bases; J trimming: 2 bases; junction bases outside the gene matches: 5. The V gene's germline CDR1 is SGHTA and CDR2 FQGTGA. The CDR3 DNA reads TGTGCCAGCAGCTTACTGCCTAGCGGGCCCTACAATGAGCAGTTCTTC. Its translation is CASSLLPSGPYNEQFF.

The chain combines TRBV29-1 with TRBJ2-1; tentatively, D is TRBD2 (5 bases). Germline loops: CDR1 SQVTM, CDR2 ANQGSEA. The CDR3 sequence is 13 residues long. Trimming took 3 bases from V and 5 from J, leaving 11 bases between them. In DNA form, the CDR3 reads TGCAGCGTTGAGACATGGCGGGACAATGAGCAGTTCTTC. It is translated as CSVETWRDNEQFF.

The V call is TRBV6-5, the J call TRBJ1-4; weak D call: TRBD1 (6 bases). Trimming took 3 bases from V and 1 from J, leaving 12 bases between them. The CDR3 runs 16 residues. CDR1 is MNHEY and CDR2 is SVGAGI in the germline V gene. The chain's CDR3 is CASSYSGAVTNEKLFF. The CDR3 DNA reads as TGTGCCAGCAGTTATTCAGGGGCGGTAACTAATGAAAAACTGTTTTTT.

J is TRBJ1-5 and V is TRBV19; the D gene is possibly TRBD1 (6 bases). Trimming removed 5 bases at V and 2 bases at J, with 22 bases between. Per germline, CDR1 LNHDA and CDR2 SQIVND (reference sequence). CDR3 length: 18 amino acids. CDR3 coding DNA: TGTGCCAGTAGTCGAATACAGGGTTTGGGCTCTGGCAATCAGCCCCAGCATTTT. It yields the protein CASSRIQGLGSGNQPQHF.

This chain joins TRBV5-4 and TRBJ2-1; unclear D gene. Germline V gene sequence: CDR1 SGHNT, CDR2 YYREEE (reference sequence). The V and J ends lost 3 bases and 4 bases respectively, with 11 bases between them. This CDR3 has 14 amino acids. The CDR3 sequence: CASSSSRHYNEQFF. The CDR3 DNA reads as TGTGCCAGCAGCTCCTCACGACATTACAATGAGCAGTTCTTC.

The chain joins TRBV11-1 to TRBJ2-2, with D possibly being TRBD2 (6 bases). Trimming shortened V by 5 bases and J by 5 bases, and 9 bases separated the two germline ends. The CDR3 has 13 amino acids. Germline V lookup: CDR1 SGHAT, CDR2 FQDESV (reference sequence). CDR3 sequence reads: CASSPLATGELFF. The CDR3 bases are TGTGCCAGCAGCCCTCTAGCGACCGGGGAGCTGTTTTTT.

This chain connects TRBV5-4 to TRBJ2-5; D is unresolved. V was cut by 4 bases and J by 3 bases, with 10 bases left in between. Germline lookup yields CDR1 SGHNT and CDR2 YYREEE (reference sequence). The CDR3 has 13 amino acids. The CDR3 here is CASSADFEETQYF. The CDR3 DNA is TGTGCCAGCAGCGCCGACTTCGAAGAGACCCAGTACTTC.

V and J are TRBV6-6 and TRBJ1-2; the D gene is possibly TRBD1 (5 bases). The germline V gene encodes CDR1 MNHNY and CDR2 SVGAGI (reference sequence). Trimming cost V 6 bases and J 4 bases, with 12 bases left between them. This CDR3 contains 13 residues. DNA for the CDR3: TGTGCCAGCAGGGATCAGGGAATCTATGGCTACACCTTC. As protein: CASRDQGIYGYTF.

The chain links TRBV7-3 to TRBJ1-2; tentative D call: TRBD1 (6 bases). The germline V gene has CDR1 SGHTA and CDR2 FQGTGA. Trimming took off 5 bases at V and 4 bases at J, with 14 bases between the two ends. This CDR3 region has 14 residues. This CDR3 reads CASSETGGSYGYTF. The DNA of the CDR3 is TGTGCCAGCAGCGAGACGGGGGGCAGCTATGGCTACACCTTC.

The chain combines TRBV25-1 with TRBJ1-5; D gene uncertain. The germline gives CDR1 MGHDK, CDR2 SYGVNS. Trimming shortened V by 4 bases and J by 5 bases, and 12 bases separated the two germline ends. The CDR3 sequence is 14 residues long. The CDR3 sequence: CASSGTESYQPQHF. For the CDR3, the DNA is TGTGCCAGCAGTGGGACGGAGAGCTATCAGCCCCAGCATTTT.

This clone was found a few times. The V call is TRBV4-3, the J call TRBJ1-5, with unresolved D. Per the germline V gene, CDR1 is LGHNA and CDR2 is YSLEER. This CDR3 comprises 15 residues. The V end was cut by 1 base, the J end by 4 bases, with 11 bases between. This CDR3 reads CASSQAQTGNQPQHF. For the CDR3, the DNA is TGCGCCAGCAGCCAAGCCCAAACGGGGAATCAGCCCCAGCATTTT.

The V call is TRBV2, the J call TRBJ2-7, with 8 bases matching TRBD1. Germline V gene data show CDR1 as SNHLY and CDR2 as FYNNEI. The CDR3 is 16 amino acids. Trimming at V came to 5 bases and at J to 2 bases, leaving 11 bases not matched to a gene. The CDR3 here is CASSSRRQGRPYEQYF. CDR3 coding DNA: TGTGCCAGCAGTTCCCGAAGACAGGGGCGGCCCTACGAGCAGTACTTC.

This chain connects TRBV9 to TRBJ2-3; TRBD1 matches 10 bases. Germline V gives CDR1 SGDLS, CDR2 YYNGEE. This CDR3 is 17 amino acids long. V was pared by 4 bases and J by 4 bases, with 12 bases of the junction left unmatched. CDR3 sequence reads: CASSRDRGPAGSDTQYF. The CDR3 coding sequence is TGTGCCAGCAGCCGGGACAGGGGACCTGCTGGCTCAGATACGCAGTATTTT. The full variable domain, in which reference TRBV9 and TRBJ2-3 provide the parts outside the CDR3, is DSGVTQTPKHLITATGQRVTLRCSPRSGDLSVYWYQQSLDQGLQFLIQYYNGEERAKGNILERFSAQQFPDLHSELNLSSLELGDSALYFCASSRDRGPAGSDTQYFGPGTRLTVL.

This clone was found a few times. The rearrangement joins TRBV14 to TRBJ2-7; D is perhaps TRBD2 (5 bases). Germline lookup yields CDR1 SGHDN and CDR2 FVKESK. The CDR3 runs to 14 residues. The germline V and J ends were trimmed by 4 bases and 5 bases, with 15 bases remaining between them. The DNA of the CDR3 is TGTGCCAGCAGCCCTACGGGTTCCGGGGACGAGCAGTACTTC. Translation gives CASSPTGSGDEQYF.

V and J are TRBV4-3 and TRBJ2-7, with D uncertain. Trimming shortened V by 0 bases and J by 3 bases, and 6 bases separated the two germline ends. CDR1 and CDR2 (germline): LGHNA, YSLEER. The CDR3 consists of 13 residues. The DNA of the CDR3 is TGCGCCAGCAGCCAAGACAGGAACTACGAGCAGTACTTC. This encodes CASSQDRNYEQYF.

The chain couples TRBV7-2 to TRBJ2-1; 11 bases are shared with TRBD2. The CDR3 runs 16 residues. V dropped 3 bases and J dropped 9; count of bases not matched to a gene: 10. The germline gives CDR1 SGHTA, CDR2 FQGNSA. The CDR3 region is CASSFRLAGNVGEQFF. In nucleotides, the CDR3 is TGTGCCAGCAGCTTTAGACTAGCGGGAAACGTAGGTGAGCAGTTCTTC.

This chain connects TRBV29-1 to TRBJ2-7; 14 bases match TRBD2. Trimming cost V 7 bases and J 3 bases; bases outside gene matches: 14. Germline CDR1 is SQVTM and CDR2 is ANQGSEA. This CDR3 is 17 amino acids long. CDR3 sequence (DNA): TGCAGCGCTGGACCGGGACTAGCGGGAGACCGGCTCTACGAGCAGTACTTC. As protein: CSAGPGLAGDRLYEQYF.

This chain joins TRBV27 and TRBJ2-7; D call uncertain. V shed 1 base and J shed 0 bases, with 7 bases lying between them. This CDR3 has 14 residues. Germline values: CDR1 MNHEY, CDR2 SMNVEV (reference sequence). The CDR3: CASSLLASSYEQYF. The CDR3 DNA reads TGTGCCAGCAGTTTATTGGCGAGCTCCTACGAGCAGTACTTC.

This chain links TRBV5-4 with TRBJ2-7; D unresolved. Germline CDR1 SGHNT, CDR2 YYREEE (reference sequence). The CDR3 consists of 14 residues. V lost 3 bases and J 0 bases, leaving 10 bases between the germline ends. The CDR3 protein is CASSSPAGSYEQYF. Here the CDR3 DNA reads TGTGCCAGCAGCTCCCCCGCCGGCTCCTACGAGCAGTACTTC.

V is TRBV6-5 and J is TRBJ1-2, with D possibly matching TRBD1 (5 bases). This CDR3 region has 13 residues. V dropped 2 bases and J dropped 7 bases, with 11 bases sitting between them. Germline V CDR1 and CDR2: MNHEY, SVGAGI. CDR3 coding DNA: TGTGCCAGCAGTTACGGGGGAGGCGCTGGCTACACCTTC. The encoded protein is CASSYGGGAGYTF.

The rearrangement joins TRBV6-6 to TRBJ2-5, with TRBD2 as a possible D gene (6 bases). Looked up from germline, CDR1 is MNHNY and CDR2 is SVGAGI (reference sequence). With 3 bases removed from V and 7 bases from J, the gap between germline ends came to 18 bases. The CDR3 has 15 amino acids. The CDR3 DNA reads TGTGCCAGCAGTTATTGGGGCTGGCGGGAAGCGACCCAGTACTTC. Residues: CASSYWGWREATQYF.

V is TRBV18 and J is TRBJ2-2, with 12 nucleotides matching TRBD1. The CDR3 spans 15 residues. The germline V gene has CDR1 KGHSH and CDR2 LQKENI. The junction had 0 bases not matched to a gene; V was cut back by 3 bases and J by 4 bases. CDR3 nucleotide sequence: TGTGCCAGCTCACCGGGACAGGGGGCCACCGGGGAGCTGTTTTTT. It codes for CASSPGQGATGELFF.

The gene calls are TRBV27 and TRBJ2-3; TRBD2 aligns across 8 bases. Trimming at V came to 5 bases and at J to 2 bases, leaving 6 bases not matched to a gene. The germline V gene encodes CDR1 MNHEY and CDR2 SMNVEV (reference sequence). The CDR3 sequence is 15 residues long. The CDR3 reads CASSNSGILTDTQYF. CDR3 DNA sequence: TGTGCCAGCAGTAATAGCGGGATCCTCACAGATACGCAGTATTTT.

J is TRBJ2-2 and V is TRBV5-4; TRBD1 is a possible D gene (5 bases). The CDR3 spans 12 residues. The germline V and J ends were trimmed by 6 bases and 5 bases, with 8 bases remaining between them. Germline V lookup: CDR1 SGHNT, CDR2 YYREEE (reference sequence). CDR3 loop: CASNTGTGELFF. The CDR3 coding sequence is TGTGCCAGCAACACAGGAACCGGGGAGCTGTTTTTT. The full variable domain, its missing parts supplied by reference TRBV5-4 and TRBJ2-2, is ETGVTQSPTHLIKTRGQQVTLRCSSQSGHNTVSWYQQALGQGPQFIFQYYREEENGRGNFPPRFSGLQFPNYSSELNVNALELDDSALYLCASNTGTGELFFGEGSRLTVL.

The rearrangement uses TRBV18 and TRBJ2-1; 7 bases match TRBD2. This CDR3 has 16 residues. Unmatched junction bases numbered 10, after V lost 6 bases and J lost 2 bases. CDR1 is KGHSH and CDR2 is LQKENI in the germline V gene. CDR3 sequence reads: CASSRELAVAYNEQFF. The CDR3 DNA is TGTGCCAGCTCCCGCGAGCTAGCGGTCGCCTACAATGAGCAGTTCTTC.

The chain carries TRBV7-6 and TRBJ2-7, with 11 nucleotides matching TRBD2. Trimming removed 5 bases from V and 2 bases from J; junction bases left unmatched: 26. This CDR3 contains 22 residues. The germline V gene has CDR1 SGHVS and CDR2 FNYEAQ. The DNA for the CDR3 is TGTGCCAGCAGCCCCCAAATTCCGACGGGGGGGGCTACTAGCGGGAGTCCCTACGAGCAGTACTTC. This sequence encodes CASSPQIPTGGATSGSPYEQYF.

The chain joins TRBV19 to TRBJ2-7; 12 nucleotides line up with TRBD2. There are 17 residues in the CDR3. Germline CDR1 reads LNHDA; CDR2 reads SQIVND (reference sequence). V was clipped by 3 bases and J by 0 bases; unmatched bases: 6. The DNA of the CDR3 is TGTGCCAGTAGTATTGTAGGACTAGCGGGGAGCTCCTACGAGCAGTACTTC. As protein: CASSIVGLAGSSYEQYF.